This T cell receptor beta chain was sequenced in a study of immune heterogeneity within non-small cell lung tumors. CDR3 size: 16 residues. V was trimmed by 1 base and J by 7 bases, leaving 14 bases between them. The germline V gene encodes CDR1 SGHVS and CDR2 FQNEAQ. TCR beta CDR3 amplification used multiplex PCR with 32 V and 13 J primers. MiXCR, applied by TCRdb to the multiplex PCR reads, yields one record per CDR3 protein. The profile shows about 12,000 distinct CDR3 sequences, under 25% of them singletons. Bulk tumor genomic DNA constituted the template, at 450 to 700 ng per sample. Several far-apart biopsies were taken per primary tumor during surgery. Patients went through curative surgery, and their non-small cell lung cancer was untreated and newly diagnosed. Samples were obtained from newly diagnosed non-small cell lung cancer patients who were having surgery with curative intent. This clonotype is classed as medium-sized. The antigen is unknown.

Whole-study findings and limits: Different patients shared few of their high-frequency T-cell receptor beta clonotypes. A moderate but significant correlation was found, linking local T-cell clonality with local tumor mutational burden (R around 0.33).

Source material: lung tumor tissue. The receptor comes from a man between 60 and 75 years old with non-small cell lung cancer. The chain is built from TRBV7-8 and TRBJ1-6; no reliable D call. CDR3 sequence reads: CASSLVGWGGNSPLHF. Here the CDR3 DNA reads TGTGCCAGCAGCTTAGTTGGTTGGGGAGGGAATTCACCCCTCCACTTT.